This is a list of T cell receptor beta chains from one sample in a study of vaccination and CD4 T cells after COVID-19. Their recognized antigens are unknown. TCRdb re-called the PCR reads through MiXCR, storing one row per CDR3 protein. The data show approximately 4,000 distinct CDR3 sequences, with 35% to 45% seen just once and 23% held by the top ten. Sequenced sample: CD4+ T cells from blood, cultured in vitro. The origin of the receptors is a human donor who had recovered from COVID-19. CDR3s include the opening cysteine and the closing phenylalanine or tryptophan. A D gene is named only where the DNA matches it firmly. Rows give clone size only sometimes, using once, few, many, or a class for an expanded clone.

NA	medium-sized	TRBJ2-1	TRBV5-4	TGTGCCAGCAGCCTCGATCCCTACAATGAGCAGTTCTTC	CASSLDPYNEQFF
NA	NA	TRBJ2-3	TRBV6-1	TGTGCCAGCACGGTGGGGGTCACTGGAGATACGCAGTATTTT	CASTVGVTGDTQYF
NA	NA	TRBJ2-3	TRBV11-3	TGTGCCAGCAGCTTAGGGCCCGGGGCAGATACGCAGTATTTT	CASSLGPGADTQYF
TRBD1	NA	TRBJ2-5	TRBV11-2	TGTGCCAGCAGCTCCCGACAGGGTGGGGGCGTCGAGACCCAGTACTTC	CASSSRQGGGVETQYF
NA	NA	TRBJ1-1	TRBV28	TGTGCCAGCAGTTTATTAGCGCGTGAAGCTTTCTTT	CASSLLAREAFF
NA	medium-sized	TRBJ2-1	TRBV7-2	TGTGCCAGCAGCTTAGAACGGGAATCCTGGCAGTTCTTC	CASSLERESWQFF
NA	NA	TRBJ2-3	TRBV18	TGTGCCAGCTCACCACCGAGTGGGGTGGATACGCAGTATTTT	CASSPPSGVDTQYF
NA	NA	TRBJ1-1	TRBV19	TGTGCCAGTAGTATGACCGGGTCTGAAGCTTTCTTT	CASSMTGSEAFF
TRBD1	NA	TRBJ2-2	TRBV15	TGTGCCACCAGCAGAGGGGACAGGGGGACCCCCGGGGAGCTGTTTTTT	CATSRGDRGTPGELFF
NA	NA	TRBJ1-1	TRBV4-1	TGCGCCAGCAGCCAAAGTGCTTACAGCACTGAAGCTTTCTTT	CASSQSAYSTEAFF
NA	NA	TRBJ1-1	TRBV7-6	TGTGCCAGCAGCTCCCCACGGGGTACGCGGATGAACACTGAAGCTTTCTTT	CASSSPRGTRMNTEAFF
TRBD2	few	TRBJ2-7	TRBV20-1	TGCAGTGCTAGCCCCGGACTAGCTATTTACGAGCAGTACTTC	CSASPGLAIYEQYF
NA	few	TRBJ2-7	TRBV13	TGTGCCAGCGGACCGGGACCGCTCTACGAGCAGTACTTC	CASGPGPLYEQYF
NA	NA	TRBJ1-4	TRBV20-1	TGCAGTGCCCTGGACGGAACAACTAATGAAAAACTGTTTTTT	CSALDGTTNEKLFF
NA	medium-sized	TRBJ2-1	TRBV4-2	TGTGCCAGCAGCCCCCCCGGGACTGGGGCCCATGAGCAGTTCTTC	CASSPPGTGAHEQFF
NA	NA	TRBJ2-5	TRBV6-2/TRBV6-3	TGTGCCAGCAGTTCGGCTCACGAGACCCAGTACTTC	CASSSAHETQYF
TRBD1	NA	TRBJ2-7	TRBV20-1	TGCAGTGCTAGCGTGCTGAACAGGGGTACCTACGAGCAGTACTTC	CSASVLNRGTYEQYF
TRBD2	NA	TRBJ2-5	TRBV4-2	TGTGCCAGCAGCCAGCGAATTGGGACTAGCGTCGCAGAGACCCAGTACTTC	CASSQRIGTSVAETQYF
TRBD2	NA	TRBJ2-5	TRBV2	TGTGCCAGTGTCGGAGGGCGGGGGGGCCTGGAGACCCAGTACTTC	CASVGGRGGLETQYF
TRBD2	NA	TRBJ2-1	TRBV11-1	TGTGCCAGCAGCATAATAGCGGGAGGGCCGGTAGGTTTGGTCGGGCAGTTCTTC	CASSIIAGGPVGLVGQFF
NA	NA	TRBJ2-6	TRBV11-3	TGTGCCAGCAGCTCAGGCCTCCCTGGGGCCAACGTCCTGACTTTC	CASSSGLPGANVLTF
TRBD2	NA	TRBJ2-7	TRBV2	TGTGCCAGCAGTCCTGGGAGCGGGAGAATCGGAGAGCAGTACTTC	CASSPGSGRIGEQYF
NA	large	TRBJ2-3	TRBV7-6	TGTGCCAGCGCCGGGACGCACGACACAGATACGCAGTATTTT	CASAGTHDTDTQYF
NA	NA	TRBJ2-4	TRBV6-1	TGTGCCAGCAGCCCCCTTTTTGGGGGGGCAGACATTCAGTACTTC	CASSPLFGGADIQYF
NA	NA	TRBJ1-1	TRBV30	TGTGCCTGGCAGCCGAACACTGAAGCTTTCTTT	CAWQPNTEAFF
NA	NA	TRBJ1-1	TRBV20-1	TGCAGTGCTAGTTTTACCAGGGGAGTACGGGCTTTCTTT	CSASFTRGVRAFF
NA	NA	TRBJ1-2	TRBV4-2	TGTGCCAGCAGCCAAGGATGGAAAAACTATGGCTACACCTTC	CASSQGWKNYGYTF
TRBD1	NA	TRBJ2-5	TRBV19	TGTGCCAGTAGTCCTCCGCGACAGGGTGGACAAGAGACCCAGTACTTC	CASSPPRQGGQETQYF
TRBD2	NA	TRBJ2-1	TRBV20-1	TGCAGTGCCAGCAGGACTAGCGGGAGCAGATATTACAATGAGCAGTTCTTC	CSASRTSGSRYYNEQFF
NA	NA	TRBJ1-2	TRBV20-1	TGCAGTGCTGGAAGATCTTGGGGCTACACCTTC	CSAGRSWGYTF
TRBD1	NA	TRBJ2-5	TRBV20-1	TGCAGTGCTAGCCCGGGACAGCCCAGTCGGGAGACCCAGTACTTC	CSASPGQPSRETQYF
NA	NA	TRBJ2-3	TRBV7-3	TGTGCCAGCGGTCAGGGGTCCCTTAGCACAGATACGCAGTATTTT	CASGQGSLSTDTQYF
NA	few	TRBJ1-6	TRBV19	TGTGCCAGTAAACTCTCCAGGGCAAGGAATTCACCCCTCCACTTT	CASKLSRARNSPLHF
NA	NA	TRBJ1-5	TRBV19	TGTGCCAGTAGTCCCGTCCGGGTGGGGAATCAGCCCCAGCATTTT	CASSPVRVGNQPQHF
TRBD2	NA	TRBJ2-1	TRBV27	TGTGCCAGCAACGTAGCGGGAGGGAGGAATGAGCAGTTCTTC	CASNVAGGRNEQFF
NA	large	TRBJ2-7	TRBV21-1	TGTGCCAGCAGCAAAGGGGTGAACGAGCAGTACTTC	CASSKGVNEQYF
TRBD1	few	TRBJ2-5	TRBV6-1	TGTGCCAGCAGTGAAGACAGGGGTGAGACCCAGTACTTC	CASSEDRGETQYF
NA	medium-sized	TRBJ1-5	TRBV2	TGTGCCAGCAGCGCGACAGATAGCAATCAGCCCCAGCATTTT	CASSATDSNQPQHF
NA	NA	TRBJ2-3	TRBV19	TGTGCCAGTAGTATAACCGGGGAAACGGCAGATACGCAGTATTTT	CASSITGETADTQYF
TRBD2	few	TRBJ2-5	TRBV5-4	TGTGCCAGCAGCCGAAGACTAGCCGATCAAGAGACCCAGTACTTC	CASSRRLADQETQYF
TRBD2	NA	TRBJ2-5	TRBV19	TGTGCCAGTAGTACCACACGGGGGGGGACCCAGTACTTC	CASSTTRGGTQYF